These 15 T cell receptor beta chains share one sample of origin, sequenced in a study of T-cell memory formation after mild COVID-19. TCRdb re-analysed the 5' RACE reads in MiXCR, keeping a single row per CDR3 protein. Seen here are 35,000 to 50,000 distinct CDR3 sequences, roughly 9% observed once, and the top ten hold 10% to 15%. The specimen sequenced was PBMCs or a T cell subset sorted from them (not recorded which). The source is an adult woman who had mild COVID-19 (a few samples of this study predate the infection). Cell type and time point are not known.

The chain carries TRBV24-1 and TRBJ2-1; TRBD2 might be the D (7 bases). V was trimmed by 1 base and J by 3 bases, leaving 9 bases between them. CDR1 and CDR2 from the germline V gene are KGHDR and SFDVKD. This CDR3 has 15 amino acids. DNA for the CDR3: TGTGCCACCAGTGATTTAGGGGGGGTCTACAATGAGCAGTTCTTC. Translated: CATSDLGGVYNEQFF.

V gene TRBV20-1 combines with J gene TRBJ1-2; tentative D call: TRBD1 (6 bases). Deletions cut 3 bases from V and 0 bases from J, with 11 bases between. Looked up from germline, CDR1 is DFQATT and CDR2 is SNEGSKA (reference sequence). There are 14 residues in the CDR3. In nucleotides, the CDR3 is TGCAGTGCTAGGGGGGGCCCTTCTAACTATGGCTACACCTTC. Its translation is CSARGGPSNYGYTF.

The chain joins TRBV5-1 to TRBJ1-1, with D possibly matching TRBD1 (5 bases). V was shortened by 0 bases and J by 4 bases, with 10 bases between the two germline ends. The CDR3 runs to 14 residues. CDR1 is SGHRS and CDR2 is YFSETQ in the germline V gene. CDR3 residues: CASSLEPGGTEAFF. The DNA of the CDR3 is TGCGCCAGCAGCTTGGAGCCCGGGGGCACTGAAGCTTTCTTT.

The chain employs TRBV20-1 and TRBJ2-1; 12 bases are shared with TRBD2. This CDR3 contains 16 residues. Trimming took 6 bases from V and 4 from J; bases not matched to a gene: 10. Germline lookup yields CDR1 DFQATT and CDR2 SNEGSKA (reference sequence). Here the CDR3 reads CSAIDRTSGNYNEQFF. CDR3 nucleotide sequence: TGCAGTGCCATCGACCGGACTAGCGGGAATTACAATGAGCAGTTCTTC.

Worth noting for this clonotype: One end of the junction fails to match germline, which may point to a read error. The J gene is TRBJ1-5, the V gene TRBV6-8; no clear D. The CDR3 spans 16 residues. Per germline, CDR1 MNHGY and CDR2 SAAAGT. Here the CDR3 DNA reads TGTGCCAGCAGTTACCCGAAAAAAAGGGTAAATCAGCACCAGCATTTT. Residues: CASSYPKKRVNQHQHF.

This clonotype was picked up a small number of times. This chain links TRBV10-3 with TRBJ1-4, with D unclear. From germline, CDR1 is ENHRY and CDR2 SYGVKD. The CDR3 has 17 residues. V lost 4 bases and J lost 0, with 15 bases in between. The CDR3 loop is CAISGTLGDATNEKLFF. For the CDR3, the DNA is TGTGCCATCAGTGGAACTCTAGGAGATGCAACTAATGAAAAACTGTTTTTT.

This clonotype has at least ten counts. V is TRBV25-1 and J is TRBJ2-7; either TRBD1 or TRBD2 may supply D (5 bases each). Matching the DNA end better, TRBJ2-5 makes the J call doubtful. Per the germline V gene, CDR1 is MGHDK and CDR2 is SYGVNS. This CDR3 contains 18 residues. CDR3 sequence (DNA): TGTGCCAGCAGTGAACCCGGGCCTACGACGGGGCGCCCTACGACCCAGTACTTC. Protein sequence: CASSEPGPTTGRPTTQYF.

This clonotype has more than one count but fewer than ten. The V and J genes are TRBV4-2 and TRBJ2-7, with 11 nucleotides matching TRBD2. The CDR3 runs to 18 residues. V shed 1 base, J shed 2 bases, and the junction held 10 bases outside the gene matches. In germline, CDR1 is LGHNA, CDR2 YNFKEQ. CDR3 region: CASSQAGELAGVPYEQYF. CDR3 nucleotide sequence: TGTGCCAGCAGCCAAGCTGGAGAACTAGCGGGAGTTCCCTACGAGCAGTACTTC.

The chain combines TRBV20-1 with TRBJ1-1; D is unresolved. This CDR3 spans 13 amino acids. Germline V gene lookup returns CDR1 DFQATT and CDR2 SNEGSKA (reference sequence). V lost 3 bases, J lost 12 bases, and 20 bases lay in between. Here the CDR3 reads CSASSPGREATFF. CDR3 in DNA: TGCAGTGCTAGTAGTCCCGGGCGGGAGGCAACTTTCTTT.

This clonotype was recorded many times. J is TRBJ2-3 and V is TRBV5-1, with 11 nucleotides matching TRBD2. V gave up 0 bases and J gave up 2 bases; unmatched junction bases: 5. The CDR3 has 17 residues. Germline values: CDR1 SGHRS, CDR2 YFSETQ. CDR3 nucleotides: TGCGCCAGCAGCTTGGAGGCTAGCGGGGGGCCCACAGATACGCAGTATTTT. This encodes CASSLEASGGPTDTQYF.

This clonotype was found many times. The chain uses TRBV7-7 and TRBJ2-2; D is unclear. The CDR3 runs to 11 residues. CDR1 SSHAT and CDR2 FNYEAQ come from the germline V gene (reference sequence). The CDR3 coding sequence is TGTGCTAGCCCGAACACCGGGGAGCTGTTTTTT. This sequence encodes CASPNTGELFF.

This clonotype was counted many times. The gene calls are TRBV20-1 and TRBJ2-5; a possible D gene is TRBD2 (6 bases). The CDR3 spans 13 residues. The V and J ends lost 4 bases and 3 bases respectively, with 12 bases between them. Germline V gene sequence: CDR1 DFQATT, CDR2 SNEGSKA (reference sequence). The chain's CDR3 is CSAIPAGKETQYF. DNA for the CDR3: TGCAGTGCTATCCCAGCGGGTAAAGAGACCCAGTACTTC.

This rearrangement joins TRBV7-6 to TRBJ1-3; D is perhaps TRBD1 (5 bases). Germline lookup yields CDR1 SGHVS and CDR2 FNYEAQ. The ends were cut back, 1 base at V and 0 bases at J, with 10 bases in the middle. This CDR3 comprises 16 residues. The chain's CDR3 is CASSLGGGVSGNTIYF. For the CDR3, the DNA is TGTGCCAGCAGCTTAGGTGGGGGGGTCTCTGGAAACACCATATATTTT.

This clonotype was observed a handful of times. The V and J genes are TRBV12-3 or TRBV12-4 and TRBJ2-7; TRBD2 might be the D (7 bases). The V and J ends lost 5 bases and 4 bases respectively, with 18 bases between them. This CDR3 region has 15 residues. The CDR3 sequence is CASSPEGGAPYEQYF. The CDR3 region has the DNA TGTGCCAGCAGTCCCGAGGGGGGGGCCCCTTACGAGCAGTACTTC.

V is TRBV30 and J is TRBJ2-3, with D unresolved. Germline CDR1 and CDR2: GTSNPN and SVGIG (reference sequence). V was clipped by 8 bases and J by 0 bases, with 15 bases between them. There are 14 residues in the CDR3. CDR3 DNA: TGTGCCGTCCTCAGGCCCACTAGCACAGATACGCAGTATTTT. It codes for CAVLRPTSTDTQYF.